Given below is one TCR beta chain in context. This sample is part of a study of blood T cell repertoires in COVID-19. Turning to the study itself: The origin of the acute and convalescent COVID-19 samples was the United States, Italy and Spain.

CDR1 SGHVS and CDR2 FNYEAQ come from the germline V gene. The CDR3 is 17 amino acids. With V trimmed by 1 base and J by 2 bases, 5 bases remained unmatched. Sequencing was performed with immunoSEQ multiplex PCR; in TCRdb, only in-frame clones are kept and a portion is missing. The table lists 70,000 to 100,000 clones, roughly four fifths of them singletons. Sequencing was performed on peripheral blood. V usage is TRBV7-6 and J usage is TRBJ2-1; 10 bases are shared with TRBD2. This TCR derives from a man aged 50-59 years with active or convalescent COVID-19. CDR3 in amino acids: CASSLDLAGEAYNEQFF. The CDR3 coding sequence is TGTGCCAGCAGCTTAGATCTAGCGGGGGAGGCCTACAATGAGCAGTTCTTC.